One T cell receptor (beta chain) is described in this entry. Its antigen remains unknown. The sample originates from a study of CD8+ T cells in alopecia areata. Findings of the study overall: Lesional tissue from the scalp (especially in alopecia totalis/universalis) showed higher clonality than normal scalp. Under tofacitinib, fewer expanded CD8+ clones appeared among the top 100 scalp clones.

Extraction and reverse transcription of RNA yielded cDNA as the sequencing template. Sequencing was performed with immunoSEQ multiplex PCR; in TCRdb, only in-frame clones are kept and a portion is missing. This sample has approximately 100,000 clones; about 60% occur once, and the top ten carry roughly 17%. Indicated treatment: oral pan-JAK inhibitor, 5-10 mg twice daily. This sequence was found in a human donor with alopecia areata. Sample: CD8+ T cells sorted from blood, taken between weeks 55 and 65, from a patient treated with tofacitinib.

CDR3 nucleotide sequence: TGTGCCTGGGTTGTTGATGCGCGGGGCTATGGCTACACCTTC. Its translation: CAWVVDARGYGYTF. The chain carries TRBV30 and TRBJ1-2; the D is unclear. The V end was cut by 5 bases, the J end by 4 bases, with 17 bases between. Germline CDR1 reads GTSNPN; CDR2 reads SVGIG (reference sequence). This CDR3 is built from 14 residues.